The 10 T cell receptor beta chains below come from one sample, sequenced in a study of shared clonotypes between healthy human individuals. Measured with immunoSEQ multiplex PCR; TCRdb has only the in-frame clones, and not every one. The sample has approximately 2.4 million clones, approximately 94% seen once. Sequenced sample: naive CD4+ T cells sorted from blood. As to subset: CD45RA+ positively selected. The source of these receptors is a man in his late teens or twenties in good health.

V gene TRBV11-3 combines with J gene TRBJ2-2; D may be TRBD1 or TRBD2 (5 bases each). The V gene's germline CDR1 is SGHNT and CDR2 YENEEA. This CDR3 is 16 amino acids long. V was shortened by 0 bases and J by 1 base, with 9 bases between the two germline ends. CDR3 residues: CASSLEGTRNTGELFF. Written as DNA, the CDR3 is TGTGCCAGCAGCTTAGAAGGGACGAGGAACACCGGGGAGCTGTTTTTT.

For this clone: The sample contains more than one DNA sequence encoding this CDR3. V usage is TRBV30 and J usage is TRBJ1-5; weak D call: TRBD1 (5 bases). The CDR3 covers 13 residues. Trimming removed 3 bases from V and 6 bases from J, with 12 bases in between. Germline-derived CDR1 and CDR2 are GTSNPN and SVGIG (reference sequence). CDR3 bases: TGTGCCTGGAGCCCAACTGGGGGTCAGCCCCAGCATTTT. Its protein is CAWSPTGGQPQHF.

This chain joins TRBV10-2 and TRBJ2-1, with 8 positions matching TRBD2. J lost 7 bases, V lost 6 bases, and 17 bases had no gene match. The CDR3 consists of 17 residues. Germline V gene sequence: CDR1 WSHSY, CDR2 SAAADI. The chain's CDR3 is CASSRLGGRTAGNEQFF. The CDR3, as DNA: TGCGCCAGCAGCCGGCTAGGCGGGAGGACCGCTGGAAATGAGCAGTTCTTC.

The chain links TRBV5-4 to TRBJ2-5, with TRBD2 matching over 9 bases. CDR1 is SGHNT and CDR2 is YYREEE in the germline V gene (reference sequence). This CDR3 is 15 amino acids long. V shed 1 base and J 2 bases; nucleotides not matched to a gene: 3. In DNA form, the CDR3 reads TGTGCCAGCAGCTTGCCGCTAGCGGGACAAGAGACCCAGTACTTC. It codes for CASSLPLAGQETQYF.

The chain is built from TRBV5-1 and TRBJ2-7, with TRBD1 matching 7 bases. Germline CDR1 SGHRS, CDR2 YFSETQ. This CDR3 has 14 amino acids. V trimming: 5 bases; J trimming: 3 bases; junction bases outside the gene matches: 8. This CDR3 is CASRPWTGLYEQYF. DNA of the CDR3: TGCGCCAGCAGACCATGGACAGGCCTCTACGAGCAGTACTTC.

The CDR3 bases are TGTGCCTGGAGACAGCTTCGGGAGACCCAGTACTTC. Translated: CAWRQLRETQYF. The chain is built from TRBV30 and TRBJ2-5; D remains unclear. This CDR3 region has 12 residues. V shed 3 bases and J shed 5 bases, with 10 bases lying between them. Germline loops: CDR1 GTSNPN, CDR2 SVGIG (reference sequence). The variable domain in full, completed from reference TRBV30 and TRBJ2-5, reads SQTIHQWPATLVQPVGSPLSLECTVEGTSNPNLYWYRQAAGRGLQLLFYSVGIGQISSEVPQNLSASRPQDRQFILSSKKLLLSDSGFYLCAWRQLRETQYFGPGTRLLVL.

A remark on this clone: Other nucleotide sequences in the sample specify the same CDR3. CDR3 in DNA: TGCGCCAGCAGCCTCGACAGGGGGCGCACAGATACGCAGTATTTT. It codes for CASSLDRGRTDTQYF. The chain has TRBV5-1 and TRBJ2-3; TRBD1 agrees at 10 bases. CDR3 length: 15 amino acids. The V and J ends lost 4 bases and 1 base, in that order; junction bases with no gene match: 3. Germline V gives CDR1 SGHRS, CDR2 YFSETQ.

The V gene is TRBV9, the J gene TRBJ2-1; D is perhaps TRBD2 (6 bases). CDR1 and CDR2 from the germline V gene are SGDLS and YYNGEE. V shed 0 bases and J shed 8 bases, with 15 bases lying between them. This CDR3 comprises 15 residues. Written as DNA, the CDR3 is TGTGCCAGCAGCGTAGGAGTAACTAGCTTGGATGAGCAGTTCTTC. As protein: CASSVGVTSLDEQFF.

The V call is TRBV5-1, the J call TRBJ1-1, with D perhaps TRBD1 (6 bases). The CDR3 consists of 14 residues. Trimming took off 3 bases at V and 4 bases at J, with 13 bases between the two ends. Germline V lookup: CDR1 SGHRS, CDR2 YFSETQ. The DNA for the CDR3 is TGCGCCAGCAGCTCACAGGGTTACAGCACTGAAGCTTTCTTT. Protein product: CASSSQGYSTEAFF.

The chain has TRBV5-1 and TRBJ1-1, with 8 nucleotides matching TRBD1. In germline, CDR1 is SGHRS, CDR2 YFSETQ. The V segment lost 5 bases and the J segment 0 bases; nucleotides outside the gene matches: 15. This CDR3 has 18 amino acids. The CDR3 sequence: CASSHRGTGTTLNTEAFF. CDR3 DNA: TGCGCCAGCAGTCACCGCGGGACAGGTACTACCTTGAACACTGAAGCTTTCTTT.